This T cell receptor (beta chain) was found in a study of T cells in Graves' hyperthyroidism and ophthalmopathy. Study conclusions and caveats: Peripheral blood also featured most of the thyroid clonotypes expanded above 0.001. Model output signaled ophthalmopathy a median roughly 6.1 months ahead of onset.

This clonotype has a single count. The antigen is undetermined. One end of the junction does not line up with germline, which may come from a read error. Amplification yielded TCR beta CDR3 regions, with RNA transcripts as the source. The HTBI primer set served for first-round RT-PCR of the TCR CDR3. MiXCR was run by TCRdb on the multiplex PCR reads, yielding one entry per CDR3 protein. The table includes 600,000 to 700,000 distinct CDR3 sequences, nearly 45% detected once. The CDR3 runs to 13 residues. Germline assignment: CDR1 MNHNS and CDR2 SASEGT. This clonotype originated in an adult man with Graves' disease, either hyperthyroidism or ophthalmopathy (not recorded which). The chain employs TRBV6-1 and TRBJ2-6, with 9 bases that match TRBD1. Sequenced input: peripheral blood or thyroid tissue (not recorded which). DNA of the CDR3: TGTGCCAGCAGGGTGACAGGGGGGAACACTGAAGCTTTC. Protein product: CASRVTGGNTEAF.